One sample yielded the 18 T cell receptor beta chains listed below, sequenced in a study of T cell responses to AZD1222 COVID-19 vaccine. The protocol was immunoSEQ multiplex PCR, while the TCRdb copy is restricted to in-frame clones and leaves out a portion. The sample has about 180,000 clones, approximately 91% seen once. The specimen was peripheral blood, collected 28 days after the second AZD1222 dose. These receptors were collected from an adult who received the AZD1222 COVID-19 vaccine.

The rearrangement joins TRBV18 to TRBJ2-7; D uncertain. Per the germline V gene, CDR1 is KGHSH and CDR2 is LQKENI. Between the trimmed V and J ends, which lost 3 bases and 6 bases, there was a span of 12 bases. CDR3 length: 13 residues. The CDR3 coding sequence is TGTGCCAGCTCACCCGCCGGAATTGGCGAGCAGTACTTC. This gives the protein CASSPAGIGEQYF.

CDR3 DNA sequence: TGTGCCAGCAGCTCGACCCATAGCGGGGGGCGAACAGATACGCAGTATTTT. Protein product: CASSSTHSGGRTDTQYF. The genes are TRBV27 and TRBJ2-3; TRBD2 aligns across 10 bases. The length of the CDR3 is 17 residues. V shed 6 bases and J 3 bases; nucleotides not matched to a gene: 12. Germline loops: CDR1 MNHEY, CDR2 SMNVEV (reference sequence).

The chain uses TRBV19 and TRBJ1-1; 8 bases fit TRBD1. The J segment lost 6 bases and the V segment lost 7 bases, leaving 7 bases of the junction unmatched. Germline assignment: CDR1 LNHDA and CDR2 SQIVND (reference sequence). CDR3 length: 13 amino acids. The CDR3, as DNA: TGTGCCAGTACCCAAGGACAGGGCGCTGAAGCTTTCTTT. Translating gives CASTQGQGAEAFF. Together with reference TRBV19 and TRBJ1-1, the CDR3 gives the full variable domain: DGGITQSPKYLFRKEGQNVTLSCEQNLNHDAMYWYRQDPGQGLRLIYYSQIVNDFQKGDIAEGYSVSREKKESFPLTVTSAQKNPTAFYLCASTQGQGAEAFFGQGTRLTVV.

The gene calls are TRBV6-1 and TRBJ2-3; no definite D call. The CDR3 length is 14 residues. The V and J ends lost 1 base and 6 bases respectively, with 11 bases between them. The V gene's germline CDR1 is MNHNS and CDR2 SASEGT. The CDR3 spells CASSEGGTPDTQYF. CDR3 nucleotides: TGTGCCAGCAGTGAAGGAGGAACCCCGGATACGCAGTATTTT.

This sequence joins TRBV7-3 and TRBJ1-1; 10 bases match TRBD1. Germline CDR1 is SGHTA and CDR2 is FQGTGA. V lost 5 bases, J lost 5 bases, and 5 bases stayed unmatched. This CDR3 has 14 residues. The chain's CDR3 is CASSPGTGETEAFF. The CDR3 DNA is TGTGCCAGCAGCCCGGGGACAGGGGAAACTGAAGCTTTCTTT.

The chain uses TRBV5-4 and TRBJ2-2; D is undetermined. The V end was cut by 0 bases, the J end by 1 base, with 7 bases between. The CDR3 extends over 15 amino acids. Per germline, CDR1 SGHNT and CDR2 YYREEE (reference sequence). The CDR3 DNA reads as TGTGCCAGCAGCTTGGCCCCCATGAACACCGGGGAGCTGTTTTTT. Translated: CASSLAPMNTGELFF.

The chain is built from TRBV5-1 and TRBJ2-3; TRBD2 aligns across 8 bases. The V and J ends lost 1 base and 1 base, in that order; junction bases with no gene match: 8. The CDR3 loop spans 17 amino acids. Germline CDR1 reads SGHRS; CDR2 reads YFSETQ. The CDR3 DNA is TGCGCCAGCAGCTTGACCTTGGCGGGGGGTGGCACAGATACGCAGTATTTT. It translates to CASSLTLAGGGTDTQYF.

J is TRBJ1-1 and V is TRBV12-3 or TRBV12-4; D unresolved. Trimming took 6 bases from V and 4 from J, leaving 6 bases between them. This CDR3 spans 11 amino acids. The CDR3 loop reads CASSSPTEAFF. The CDR3 region has the DNA TGTGCCAGCAGCTCCCCCACTGAAGCTTTCTTT.

J is TRBJ2-3 and V is TRBV7-2, with a weak D call TRBD2 (5 bases). Germline values: CDR1 SGHTA, CDR2 FQGNSA. V gave up 5 bases and J gave up 3 bases, with 9 bases separating them. The CDR3 has 13 residues. The CDR3 reads CASSARGTDTQYF. The CDR3 DNA is TGTGCCAGCAGCGCTCGCGGGACAGATACGCAGTATTTT.

A single count supports this clone. The chain is built from TRBV27 and TRBJ1-2, with unresolved D. This CDR3 has 11 amino acids. Germline lookup yields CDR1 MNHEY and CDR2 SMNVEV (reference sequence). V lost 6 bases and J lost 8, with 10 bases in between. CDR3 residues: CASRSVGGYTF. CDR3 nucleotides: TGTGCCAGCAGATCGGTGGGGGGCTACACCTTC.

The genes are TRBV19 and TRBJ1-2; maybe TRBD1 (5 bases). The ends were cut back, 3 bases at V and 5 bases at J, with 13 bases in the middle. This CDR3 has 14 amino acids. The germline V gene has CDR1 LNHDA and CDR2 SQIVND (reference sequence). The CDR3 spells CASSIFGGKYGYTF. In DNA, the CDR3 is TGTGCCAGTAGTATCTTCGGGGGGAAGTATGGCTACACCTTC. The whole variable domain, remainder taken from reference TRBV19 and TRBJ1-2, is DGGITQSPKYLFRKEGQNVTLSCEQNLNHDAMYWYRQDPGQGLRLIYYSQIVNDFQKGDIAEGYSVSREKKESFPLTVTSAQKNPTAFYLCASSIFGGKYGYTFGSGTRLTVV.

This chain joins TRBV13 and TRBJ2-7; perhaps TRBD1 as D (5 bases). The CDR3 length is 18 residues. V shed 0 bases and J shed 0 bases, with 18 bases lying between them. Germline assignment: CDR1 PRHDT and CDR2 FYEKMQ (reference sequence). The CDR3 nucleotides are TGTGCCAGCAGCTTAGGCCCCGTTGGGGCAGTAAGCTCCTACGAGCAGTACTTC. Its translation: CASSLGPVGAVSSYEQYF.

Regarding this clone: This same CDR3 is encoded by further DNA sequences in the sample. The gene calls are TRBV5-1 and TRBJ1-1; TRBD1 matches 7 bases. The germline V gene encodes CDR1 SGHRS and CDR2 YFSETQ. The V and J ends lost 2 bases and 3 bases, in that order; junction bases with no gene match: 1. This CDR3 region has 13 residues. CDR3 protein: CASSFQGDTEAFF. The CDR3 DNA follows: TGCGCCAGCAGCTTCCAGGGGGACACTGAAGCTTTCTTT.

This clone was observed once. This rearrangement joins TRBV18 to TRBJ1-4; no clear D. This CDR3 spans 18 amino acids. Deletions cut 4 bases from V and 0 bases from J, with 18 bases between. Looked up from germline, CDR1 is KGHSH and CDR2 is LQKENI. The CDR3: CASSRRATYEATNEKLFF. CDR3 nucleotides: TGTGCCAGCTCACGCCGTGCAACATATGAAGCAACTAATGAAAAACTGTTTTTT.

The chain carries TRBV7-2 and TRBJ2-7, with 12 bases lining up with TRBD1. The V gene end was trimmed by 4 bases and the J gene end by 4 bases; junction bases not matched to a gene: 5. CDR3 length: 15 amino acids. The germline V gene encodes CDR1 SGHTA and CDR2 FQGNSA. The CDR3: CASSWGQGAVYEQYF. The CDR3 coding sequence is TGTGCCAGCAGCTGGGGACAGGGGGCTGTGTACGAGCAGTACTTC.

The CDR3 DNA sequence: TGTGCCAGCTCCACCGGGACTAACTACGAGCAGTACTTC. Residues: CASSTGTNYEQYF. The gene calls are TRBV18 and TRBJ2-7, with TRBD2 matching over 7 bases. J gave up 3 bases and V 6 bases, and 5 bases lay outside the gene matches. Germline CDR1 KGHSH, CDR2 LQKENI. The CDR3 runs 13 residues.

The V gene is TRBV4-3, the J gene TRBJ2-5; 9 nucleotides agree with TRBD1. V shed 5 bases, J shed 2 bases, and the junction held 9 bases outside the gene matches. The germline V gene has CDR1 LGHNA and CDR2 YSLEER. There are 16 residues in the CDR3. CDR3 nucleotide sequence: TGCGCCAGCAGCTCGCGGACAGGGGTTGGACAAGAGACCCAGTACTTC. This encodes CASSSRTGVGQETQYF.

The V call is TRBV12-5, the J call TRBJ2-2; D gene uncertain. The CDR3 extends over 12 amino acids. V lost 4 bases, J lost 6 bases, and 6 bases lay in between. Germline V gene lookup returns CDR1 LGHNT and CDR2 FRNRAP. The CDR3 DNA follows: TGTGCTAGTGGTTCCCCCCCCGGGGAGCTGTTTTTT. Translated, it gives CASGSPPGELFF.